This TCR beta chain was sequenced during a study of blood T cell repertoires in COVID-19. Study background: Sites across the United States, Italy and Spain contributed samples from acute and convalescent COVID-19.

As handled by the study authors: Reference gene primers were amplified, and this amplification served to estimate nucleated cell counts. Clones were sequenced by immunoSEQ multiplex PCR, and TCRdb holds only the in-frame ones, with some missing. Clonal size and the V and J genes are those of that table, whereas D and trimming came from the DNA. This repertoire shows 250,000 or so clones, around nine tenths found once; its top ten account for roughly 8%. This clone was detected only once. The sample comprised peripheral blood. This TCR derives from a man in his forties or fifties with active or convalescent COVID-19.

The CDR3 nucleotides are TGTGCCAGCTCACCAAGACCCCTGCGGGATGTAACAGATACGCAGTATTTT. Translated: CASSPRPLRDVTDTQYF. The chain carries TRBV18 and TRBJ2-3; possibly TRBD2 for D (6 bases). CDR1 is KGHSH, CDR2 LQKENI, per germline. The CDR3 covers 17 residues. V lost 2 bases and J 3 bases, leaving 18 bases between the germline ends.